The rows below give T cell receptor beta chains drawn from one sample of a study of early T cells in non-severe SARS-CoV-2 infection. MiXCR, applied by TCRdb to the 5' RACE reads, yields one record per CDR3 protein. The sample records some 120,000 distinct CDR3 sequences, 14% to 15% being singletons. The sequenced material came from whole blood. The receptors derive from an adult who was a healthcare worker with PCR-confirmed SARS-CoV-2 infection or an uninfected control (not recorded which). CDR3s include the opening cysteine and the closing phenylalanine or tryptophan. D genes are given only for firm matches. Size values are once, few and many counts, or a class for expanded clones, and some rows have none.

CDR3 protein	CDR3 DNA	V gene	J gene	CDR3 length	clone size	D gene
CASSLGQGAYNQPQHF	TGTGCCAGCAGCTTGGGGCAGGGCGCCTATAATCAGCCCCAGCATTTT	TRBV7-8	TRBJ1-5	16	-	-
CASSVTTGGMDGYTF	TGTGCCAGCAGCGTCACCACAGGGGGCATGGATGGCTACACCTTC	TRBV9	TRBJ1-2	15	few	TRBD1
CASSKAGPRTIKFF	TGTGCCAGCAGCAAAGCGGGTCCCCGGACAATCAAGTTCTTC	TRBV21-1	TRBJ2-1	14	few	-
CASSSFTGSNEQFF	TGTGCCAGCAGTTCATTTACGGGGTCCAATGAGCAGTTCTTC	TRBV12-3/TRBV12-4	TRBJ2-1	14	-	-
CASIKTGSTQYF	TGTGCCAGCATCAAGACAGGGAGCACGCAGTATTTT	TRBV12-3/TRBV12-4	TRBJ2-3	12	few	TRBD1
CASSLAVANTEAFF	TGTGCCAGCAGCTTAGCAGTGGCGAACACTGAAGCTTTCTTT	TRBV7-8	TRBJ1-1	14	few	-
CASSSGENYTF	TGTGCCAGCAGTTCCGGAGAGAACTACACCTTC	TRBV28	TRBJ1-2	11	-	-
CASSFPPQFTYEQYF	TGTGCCAGCAGCTTTCCCCCCCAGTTCACCTACGAGCAGTACTTC	TRBV7-2	TRBJ2-7	15	few	-
CASSYQFTINSEKLFF	TGTGCCAGCAGCTATCAATTTACGATTAACAGCGAAAAACTGTTTTTT	TRBV12-3/TRBV12-4	TRBJ1-4	16	many	-
CASSSTGWAEAFF	TGTGCCAGCAGCTCGACAGGGTGGGCTGAAGCTTTCTTT	TRBV5-4	TRBJ1-1	13	few	TRBD1
CASSPLQGDSPLHF	TGTGCCAGCAGCCCCCTCCAAGGCGATTCACCCCTCCACTTT	TRBV3-1	TRBJ1-6	14	few	-
CASSETENTEAFF	TGTGCCAGCAGCGAGACGGAAAACACTGAAGCTTTCTTT	TRBV7-8	TRBJ1-1	13	many	-
CASSHEGQGNTEAFF	TGTGCCAGCAGCCACGAAGGACAGGGGAACACTGAAGCTTTCTTT	TRBV3-1	TRBJ1-1	15	-	TRBD1
CASSLGGEANYGYTF	TGTGCCAGCAGCTTAGGAGGAGAAGCTAACTATGGCTACACCTTC	TRBV7-9	TRBJ1-2	15	few	-
CASKDTGEDYEQYF	TGTGCCAGCAAGGATACAGGGGAGGATTACGAGCAGTACTTC	TRBV13	TRBJ2-7	14	-	-
CASSLAGQGSEAFF	TGTGCCAGCAGCTTGGCTGGACAGGGTTCTGAAGCTTTCTTT	TRBV5-6	TRBJ1-1	14	-	TRBD1
CASGFGLAGNQETQYF	TGTGCTAGTGGTTTCGGACTAGCGGGGAACCAAGAGACCCAGTACTTC	TRBV12-5	TRBJ2-5	16	-	TRBD2
CASSPNGINQPQHF	TGTGCCAGCTCACCAAACGGGATAAATCAGCCCCAGCATTTT	TRBV18	TRBJ1-5	14	few	-
CATWFHGYTF	TGTGCCACCTGGTTTCATGGCTACACCTTC	TRBV21-1	TRBJ1-2	10	-	-
CASSHRARREETQYF	TGTGCCAGCAGCCACCGGGCCCGCCGAGAAGAGACCCAGTACTTC	TRBV3-1	TRBJ2-5	15	few	-
CASSWTGKNTEAFF	TGTGCCAGCAGTTGGACGGGGAAGAACACTGAAGCTTTCTTT	TRBV6-6	TRBJ1-1	14	-	-
CASSRDSGGNQPQHF	TGCGCCAGCAGCCGAGACTCAGGTGGAAATCAGCCCCAGCATTTT	TRBV5-1	TRBJ1-5	15	many	-
CASSRPVETQYF	TGTGCCAGCAGCCGGCCAGTTGAGACCCAGTACTTC	TRBV3-1	TRBJ2-5	12	-	-
CASSIIAGHEQFF	TGTGCCAGTAGTATAATAGCGGGGCATGAGCAGTTCTTC	TRBV19	TRBJ2-1	13	few	TRBD2
CASSGPRAFF	TGTGCCAGCAGTGGGCCCCGCGCTTTCTTT	TRBV21-1	TRBJ1-1	10	few	-
CASSQETSGGSDEQFF	TGTGCCAGCAGCCAAGAGACTAGCGGGGGTTCGGATGAGCAGTTCTTC	TRBV3-1	TRBJ2-1	16	few	TRBD2
CASSLRTGRVNQPQHF	TGTGCCAGCAGTTTAAGGACAGGGAGGGTCAATCAGCCCCAGCATTTT	TRBV12-3/TRBV12-4	TRBJ1-5	16	few	TRBD1
CASSLMGGGTNTGELFF	TGTGCCAGCAGCTTAATGGGCGGGGGGACGAACACCGGGGAGCTGTTTTTT	TRBV7-6	TRBJ2-2	17	many	TRBD2
CSAGPAGGFEQYF	TGCAGTGCTGGGCCAGCGGGGGGTTTCGAGCAGTACTTC	TRBV20-1	TRBJ2-7	13	few	TRBD2
CASSLGVSGREQFF	TGTGCCAGCAGCTTAGGGGTTTCCGGGCGTGAGCAGTTCTTC	TRBV7-9	TRBJ2-1	14	-	-
CASSSRTVTDTQYF	TGCGCCAGCAGCTCCCGGACAGTCACAGATACGCAGTATTTT	TRBV5-1	TRBJ2-3	14	few	-
CASRATGLTEAFF	TGTGCCAGCAGGGCGACAGGTCTGACTGAAGCTTTCTTT	TRBV27	TRBJ1-1	13	many	-
CASRRGVGQETQYF	TGTGCCAGCAGGCGGGGGGTCGGCCAAGAGACCCAGTACTTC	TRBV12-3/TRBV12-4	TRBJ2-5	14	few	TRBD2
CASSRQRSTEAFF	TGTGCCAGCAGCCGGCAGCGGAGCACTGAAGCTTTCTTT	TRBV11-2	TRBJ1-1	13	-	-
CATSRGTGASEAFF	TGTGCCACCTCACGGGGGACAGGAGCAAGTGAAGCTTTCTTT	TRBV6-6	TRBJ1-1	14	few	TRBD1
CASSRSTNTEAFF	TGTGCCAGCAGCCGTTCAACGAACACTGAAGCTTTCTTT	TRBV5-5	TRBJ1-1	13	few	-
CASSQTGSWGETQYF	TGTGCCAGCAGCCAAACCGGGTCCTGGGGAGAGACCCAGTACTTC	TRBV14	TRBJ2-5	15	few	-
CSVALRLAYYEQYF	TGCAGCGTTGCCCTCCGACTGGCCTACTACGAGCAGTACTTC	TRBV29-1	TRBJ2-7	14	-	-
CASRLAGGQGLGSPLHF	TGTGCAAGTCGCTTAGCAGGAGGGCAGGGGTTAGGTTCACCCCTCCACTTT	TRBV12-2	TRBJ1-6	17	-	-
CSVRTVGAFF	TGCAGCGTTAGGACCGTTGGAGCTTTCTTT	TRBV29-1	TRBJ1-1	10	-	-
CASSLMGGGKDTQYF	TGTGCCAGCAGCTTAATGGGGGGGGGTAAAGATACGCAGTATTTT	TRBV7-8	TRBJ2-3	15	-	TRBD2
CASGQGAAEAFF	TGTGCCAGCGGTCAGGGGGCCGCTGAAGCTTTCTTT	TRBV2	TRBJ1-1	12	few	TRBD1
CASSLDSNTEAFF	TGCGCCAGCAGCTTGGACTCGAACACTGAAGCTTTCTTT	TRBV5-1	TRBJ1-1	13	many	-
CASSIRIGGYTDTQYF	TGTGCCAGTAGTATAAGGATTGGAGGATACACAGATACGCAGTATTTT	TRBV19	TRBJ2-3	16	few	-
CASSHPGGLAKNIQYF	TGCGCCAGCAGCCACCCGGGAGGCCTAGCCAAAAACATTCAGTACTTC	TRBV4-1	TRBJ2-4	16	-	TRBD2
CASSQVPPQVSGANVLTF	TGCGCCAGCAGCCAAGTTCCCCCTCAAGTCTCTGGGGCCAACGTCCTGACTTTC	TRBV4-1	TRBJ2-6	18	few	-
CASSQEGGTNEKLFF	TGTGCCAGCAGCCAAGAAGGTGGAACTAATGAAAAACTGTTTTTT	TRBV3-1	TRBJ1-4	15	-	-
CAWSYGQGVAFF	TGTGCCTGGAGTTATGGACAGGGGGTAGCTTTCTTT	TRBV30	TRBJ1-1	12	-	TRBD1
CASSLDGTTNTGELFF	TGTGCCAGCAGCCTGGACGGGACAACCAACACCGGGGAGCTGTTTTTT	TRBV5-4	TRBJ2-2	16	few	-
CAISTSGGAAF	TGTGCCATCAGCACTAGCGGGGGGGCCGCATTC	TRBV10-3	TRBJ2-7	11	-	TRBD2
CASSLGSGGVYEQYF	TGTGCCAGCAGCTTAGGAAGCGGGGGAGTATACGAGCAGTACTTC	TRBV11-3	TRBJ2-7	15	-	TRBD2
CASSHLGGDNEQFF	TGTGCCAGCAGCCACTTAGGCGGGGACAATGAGCAGTTCTTC	TRBV12-3/TRBV12-4	TRBJ2-1	14	-	-
CSARDDDPSQDTGELFF	TGCAGTGCTAGAGATGACGACCCCAGTCAGGACACCGGGGAGCTGTTTTTT	TRBV20-1	TRBJ2-2	17	many	-
CASSVGQGQETQYF	TGTGCCAGCAGCGTAGGACAGGGACAAGAGACCCAGTACTTC	TRBV9	TRBJ2-5	14	-	TRBD1
CASSSMSGRRRGWNTGELFF	TGTGCCAGCAGTTCGATGTCAGGTCGGAGGAGGGGTTGGAACACCGGGGAGCTGTTTTTT	TRBV12-3/TRBV12-4	TRBJ2-2	20	few	-
CSVRNAEAFF	TGCAGCGTTCGGAACGCTGAAGCTTTCTTT	TRBV29-1	TRBJ1-1	10	-	-
CADEGTEAFF	TGTGCCGACGAAGGGACTGAAGCTTTCTTT	TRBV21-1	TRBJ1-1	10	few	-